Listed here are 26 T cell receptor beta chains from one sample, sequenced in a study of cytomegalovirus exposure and HLA in healthy donors. The PCR used 60 Vbeta and 13 Jbeta primers. Profiled with immunoSEQ multiplex PCR; TCRdb holds only in-frame clones, not every one. The sample comprises about 110,000 clones, more than 70% of which are singletons, and approximately 2.2% rests with the top ten. Sequencing was carried out using PBMCs. All receptors come from a young man in good health and CMV-seronegative.

The gene calls are TRBV9 and TRBJ1-6, with D tentatively TRBD1 (6 bases). This CDR3 is 15 amino acids long. Trimming left V 0 bases short and J 10 bases short, with 14 bases between. The germline gives CDR1 SGDLS, CDR2 YYNGEE. Here the CDR3 reads CASSVAQGVGSPLHF. CDR3 bases: TGTGCCAGCAGCGTAGCACAGGGAGTTGGGTCACCCCTCCACTTT.

This chain links TRBV7-2 with TRBJ1-4, with 9 bases matching TRBD1. V shed 7 bases and J 7 bases; nucleotides not matched to a gene: 7. CDR3 length equals 14 residues. The germline CDR1 and CDR2 sequences are SGHTA and FQGNSA. This CDR3 reads CASNEGQGGEKLFF. CDR3 in DNA: TGTGCCAGCAACGAGGGACAGGGTGGTGAAAAACTGTTTTTT.

The chain is built from TRBV27 and TRBJ2-7, with TRBD1 matching 8 bases. From germline, CDR1 is MNHEY and CDR2 SMNVEV (reference sequence). The CDR3 is 15 amino acids. The V and J ends lost 2 bases and 2 bases, in that order; junction bases with no gene match: 5. CDR3 nucleotide sequence: TGTGCCAGCAGTTTAATTGGGACAGGTCCCTACGAGCAGTACTTC. Amino acid sequence: CASSLIGTGPYEQYF.

V gene TRBV5-1 combines with J gene TRBJ1-2; TRBD1 matches 8 bases. The CDR3 extends over 17 amino acids. After removal of 0 bases from V and 2 bases from J, the junction contained 9 bases not matched to a gene. Germline CDR1 is SGHRS and CDR2 is YFSETQ. The CDR3 loop is CASSLAGGPAPNYGYTF. The CDR3 DNA follows: TGCGCCAGCAGCTTGGCAGGGGGCCCGGCCCCCAACTATGGCTACACCTTC.

The rearrangement links TRBV5-6 to TRBJ2-4; 12 bases agree with TRBD2. V dropped 1 base and J dropped 1; count of bases not matched to a gene: 6. The CDR3 spans 18 residues. CDR1 SGHDT and CDR2 YYEEEE come from the germline V gene. The CDR3 nucleotides read TGTGCCAGCAGCTTGCCAACTAGCGGGGGGCAGGCCAAAAACATTCAGTACTTC. As protein: CASSLPTSGGQAKNIQYF.

The chain carries TRBV5-1 and TRBJ2-2; the D gene is possibly TRBD1 (6 bases). The CDR3 has 15 residues. CDR1 is SGHRS and CDR2 is YFSETQ in the germline V gene. V dropped 0 bases and J dropped 0 bases, with 6 bases sitting between them. CDR3 loop: CASSLDRANTGELFF. In DNA form, the CDR3 reads TGCGCCAGCAGCTTGGACAGGGCGAACACCGGGGAGCTGTTTTTT.

The rearrangement uses TRBV11-3 and TRBJ2-2, with TRBD2 as a possible D gene (5 bases). V was pared by 3 bases and J by 7 bases, with 6 bases between. The CDR3 sequence is 12 residues long. The V gene's germline CDR1 is SGHNT and CDR2 YENEEA. The CDR3 region has the DNA TGTGCCAGCAGCTTTCGGGACGGGGAGCTGTTTTTT. It yields the protein CASSFRDGELFF.

J is TRBJ1-4 and V is TRBV28; no reliable D call. The CDR3 extends over 14 amino acids. Per the germline V gene, CDR1 is MDHEN and CDR2 is SYDVKM. V was pared by 6 bases and J by 6 bases, with 14 bases between. CDR3 nucleotide sequence: TGTGCCAGCAGCCAGCAGGAGGGTTATGAAAAACTGTTTTTT. Its translation: CASSQQEGYEKLFF.

This rearrangement joins TRBV5-1 to TRBJ1-4; 7 positions match TRBD1. The germline V gene encodes CDR1 SGHRS and CDR2 YFSETQ. Trimming removed 3 bases from V and 7 bases from J; junction bases left unmatched: 6. The CDR3 has 14 residues. The CDR3: CASSWGQGGEKLFF. The DNA of the CDR3 is TGCGCCAGCAGCTGGGGGCAGGGGGGTGAAAAACTGTTTTTT.

V is TRBV9 and J is TRBJ2-5; 8 bases map to TRBD2. The trim removed 0 bases at V and 1 base at J, leaving 8 bases unmatched. The CDR3 is 17 residues long. Germline V lookup: CDR1 SGDLS, CDR2 YYNGEE. The CDR3 region is CASSVASRGGIQETQYF. The CDR3 DNA reads as TGTGCCAGCAGCGTAGCGTCCCGGGGGGGGATCCAAGAGACCCAGTACTTC.

The chain uses TRBV28 and TRBJ2-7; D is uncertain. CDR3 length equals 13 residues. Germline assignment: CDR1 MDHEN and CDR2 SYDVKM. The V end was cut by 5 bases, the J end by 6 bases, with 14 bases between. The CDR3 DNA reads TGTGCCAGCAGTGCTCAGGTGCCAGGCGAGCAGTACTTC. It encodes CASSAQVPGEQYF.

V is TRBV5-1 and J is TRBJ2-5; tentatively, D is TRBD2 (6 bases). This CDR3 is built from 13 residues. The V gene lost 5 bases and the J gene lost 5 bases, with 13 bases spanning the gap. Germline CDR1 reads SGHRS; CDR2 reads YFSETQ. The CDR3 DNA reads as TGCGCCAGCAGTAAGGGCGGGGCCGAGACCCAGTACTTC. Translating gives CASSKGGAETQYF.

The rearrangement joins TRBV6-4 to TRBJ2-5; 9 nucleotides agree with TRBD2. There are 15 residues in the CDR3. Germline assignment: CDR1 MRHNA and CDR2 SNTAGT. The V segment lost 7 bases and the J segment 4 bases; nucleotides outside the gene matches: 10. CDR3 nucleotides: TGTGCCAGCAACTTGGCGGGGGGGTCTCGAGAGACCCAGTACTTC. Translation: CASNLAGGSRETQYF.

V is TRBV10-3 and J is TRBJ1-1; D is unresolved. Germline assignment: CDR1 ENHRY and CDR2 SYGVKD. CDR3 length: 14 residues. V lost 11 bases and J lost 3, with 19 bases in between. In nucleotides, the CDR3 is TGTGCCGCCGCCAGCGGATTAATGGACACTGAAGCTTTCTTT. Protein sequence: CAAASGLMDTEAFF.

This chain uses TRBV9 with TRBJ1-1; 7 nucleotides line up with TRBD1. The CDR3 runs 15 residues. Trimming removed 0 bases from V and 5 bases from J; junction bases left unmatched: 7. Germline CDR1 is SGDLS and CDR2 is YYNGEE. CDR3 in DNA: TGTGCCAGCAGCGTAGGGGCAGGGGGTTGGACTGAAGCTTTCTTT. Amino acids: CASSVGAGGWTEAFF.

This sequence joins TRBV11-2 and TRBJ2-5; 7 bases line up with TRBD2. CDR1 is SGHAT and CDR2 is FQNNGV in the germline V gene. The V segment lost 1 base and the J segment 5 bases; nucleotides outside the gene matches: 7. CDR3 size: 15 residues. This CDR3 reads CASSLVVGREETQYF. The CDR3 DNA sequence: TGTGCCAGCAGCTTAGTGGTGGGGCGGGAGGAGACCCAGTACTTC.

This chain links TRBV7-8 with TRBJ1-2; 9 bases map to TRBD1. The CDR3 is 15 amino acids. Germline CDR1 SGHVS, CDR2 FQNEAQ. J gave up 5 bases and V 5 bases, and 9 bases lay outside the gene matches. CDR3 sequence: CASSHQTGGTYGYTF. The CDR3, as DNA: TGTGCCAGCAGCCATCAGACAGGGGGGACGTATGGCTACACCTTC.

The chain combines TRBV5-4 with TRBJ2-5; 9 bases are a match to TRBD1. The V segment lost 4 bases and the J segment 10 bases; nucleotides outside the gene matches: 14. The germline gives CDR1 SGHNT, CDR2 YYREEE (reference sequence). The CDR3 has 15 amino acids. Written as DNA, the CDR3 is TGTGCCAGCAGCCCCGCCACAGGGGGCTGGTTTGACCAGTACTTC. It is translated as CASSPATGGWFDQYF.

This clone was counted a single time. The V gene is TRBV5-1, the J gene TRBJ2-7; possibly TRBD2 for D (6 bases). Deletions cut 0 bases from V and 4 bases from J, with 11 bases between. The germline V gene has CDR1 SGHRS and CDR2 YFSETQ. The CDR3 runs 14 residues. The DNA of the CDR3 is TGCGCCAGCAGCTTGGACGGGGGAAAATACGAGCAGTACTTC. Its translation is CASSLDGGKYEQYF.

This rearrangement joins TRBV5-8 to TRBJ2-3; TRBD1 might be the D (5 bases). Trimming pared 4 bases from V and 3 bases from J, leaving 12 bases between. The CDR3 is 14 residues long. Germline CDR1 is SGHTS and CDR2 is YDEGEE. CDR3 DNA sequence: TGTGCCAGCAGCCTCTCACAGGTTACAGATACGCAGTATTTT. Its translation is CASSLSQVTDTQYF.

J is TRBJ2-3 and V is TRBV7-2, with TRBD2 matching over 11 bases. The CDR3 is 15 residues long. V shed 3 bases and J 6 bases; nucleotides not matched to a gene: 5. Germline-derived CDR1 and CDR2 are SGHTA and FQGNSA. CDR3 sequence (DNA): TGTGCCAGCAGCTTGAAGGTAGCGGGGGGGGATACGCAGTATTTT. Translation gives CASSLKVAGGDTQYF.

The chain joins TRBV7-6 to TRBJ2-3, with D perhaps matching TRBD2 (6 bases). Germline V gives CDR1 SGHVS, CDR2 FNYEAQ. V was cut by 1 base and J by 4 bases, with 15 bases left in between. The CDR3 is 16 residues long. For the CDR3, the DNA is TGTGCCAGCAGCTTAGACCAGACTAGTCGTTCAGATACGCAGTATTTT. Protein: CASSLDQTSRSDTQYF.

This clone has only a few counts. The rearrangement links TRBV20-1 to TRBJ2-1; D is possibly TRBD2 (7 bases). V was shortened by 4 bases and J by 10 bases, with 11 bases between the two germline ends. CDR3 length: 11 residues. The germline CDR1 and CDR2 sequences are DFQATT and SNEGSKA (reference sequence). CDR3 in amino acids: CSATRGGEQFF. CDR3 coding DNA: TGCAGTGCTACTAGGGGGGGGGAGCAGTTCTTC.

V is TRBV28 and J is TRBJ2-7; 7 positions agree with TRBD1. CDR3 size: 14 residues. Germline CDR1 and CDR2: MDHEN and SYDVKM. V trimming: 8 bases; J trimming: 3 bases; junction bases outside the gene matches: 10. CDR3 region: CASEGPRQGYEQYF. The DNA for the CDR3 is TGTGCCAGCGAAGGGCCGCGACAGGGCTACGAGCAGTACTTC.

The chain recombines TRBV6-1 with TRBJ1-5; D gene ambiguous. The CDR3 loop spans 13 amino acids. Per germline, CDR1 MNHNS and CDR2 SASEGT. Trimming removed 1 base at V and 6 bases at J, with 7 bases between. The CDR3 sequence is CASSEGEGQPQHF. The DNA of the CDR3 is TGTGCCAGCAGTGAAGGTGAGGGTCAGCCCCAGCATTTT.

J is TRBJ2-7 and V is TRBV29-1; 8 positions match TRBD2. Looked up from germline, CDR1 is SQVTM and CDR2 is ANQGSEA. Unmatched junction bases numbered 14, after V lost 5 bases and J lost 8 bases. CDR3 length equals 14 residues. In DNA form, the CDR3 reads TGCAGCGTTTCCCTACTAGCGGATCCCTGGAAGCAGTACTTC. This translates into CSVSLLADPWKQYF.